A single sample is the source of the 7 T cell receptor beta chains below, sequenced in a study of T cell responses to AZD1222 COVID-19 vaccine. Data came from immunoSEQ multiplex PCR; TCRdb stores just in-frame clones and leaves some out. The table includes fewer than 180,000 clones, 94% detected once. The sequencing here drew on peripheral blood, taken on day 0 of AZD1222 vaccination. The receptors derive from an adult in good health.

The chain links TRBV11-2 to TRBJ2-7, with D uncertain. The germline V gene has CDR1 SGHAT and CDR2 FQNNGV. The CDR3 contains 15 residues. With 0 bases removed from V and 0 bases from J, the gap between germline ends came to 9 bases. CDR3 sequence reads: CASSLDGGSSYEQYV. As DNA, the CDR3 is TGTGCCAGCAGCTTAGACGGCGGTAGCTCCTACGAGCAGTACGTC.

The chain has TRBV28 and TRBJ2-6; D gene uncertain. The germline CDR1 and CDR2 sequences are MDHEN and SYDVKM. The CDR3 is 15 amino acids. V lost 3 bases to trimming and J lost 1 base, with 7 bases between them. In DNA form, the CDR3 reads TGTGCCAGCAGTTTTTGGGATTCTGGGGCCAACGTCCTGACTTTC. This encodes CASSFWDSGANVLTF. Full variable domain (outside the CDR3, taken from reference TRBV28 and TRBJ2-6): DVKVTQSSRYLVKRTGEKVFLECVQDMDHENMFWYRQDPGLGLRLIYFSYDVKMKEKGDIPEGYSVSREKKERFSLILESASTNQTSMYLCASSFWDSGANVLTFGAGSRLTVL.

This chain connects TRBV6-5 to TRBJ2-1; weak D call: TRBD1 (5 bases). CDR3 length: 15 residues. Trimming took 6 bases from V and 6 from J, leaving 18 bases between them. CDR1 and CDR2 from the germline V gene are MNHEY and SVGAGI. This chain's CDR3 is CASSPIGPGFNEQFF. The CDR3 coding sequence is TGTGCCAGCAGCCCGATAGGCCCAGGGTTCAATGAGCAGTTCTTC.

The chain employs TRBV6-1 and TRBJ2-3; D uncertain. The V and J ends lost 2 bases and 3 bases respectively, with 9 bases between them. The CDR3 has 14 amino acids. CDR1 is MNHNS and CDR2 is SASEGT in the germline V gene. The CDR3 DNA sequence: TGTGCCAGCAGTGAAAGGGTAGAGACAGATACGCAGTATTTT. This translates into CASSERVETDTQYF.

V usage is TRBV6-5 and J usage is TRBJ1-4; TRBD1 agrees at 8 bases. The CDR3 has 15 residues. Germline CDR1 and CDR2: MNHEY and SVGAGI. V lost 5 bases, J lost 8 bases, and 10 bases stayed unmatched. The CDR3 region is CASSPTQGGIEKLFF. For the CDR3, the DNA is TGTGCCAGCAGTCCCACACAGGGGGGAATCGAAAAACTGTTTTTT.

This clone was seen only once. This rearrangement joins TRBV4-1 to TRBJ1-4; maybe TRBD1 (6 bases). Trimming stripped 8 bases from V and 0 bases from J, with 13 bases between. Germline CDR1 reads MGHRA; CDR2 reads YSYEKL. The CDR3 sequence is 15 residues long. The CDR3 region has the DNA TGCGCCAGCCGGCCCGGGGGCTCAACTAATGAAAAACTGTTTTTT. Its translation: CASRPGGSTNEKLFF.

DNA of the CDR3: TGTGCCAGCAGCCAAAATTTAGGGAACAATCAGCCCCAGCATTTT. It codes for CASSQNLGNNQPQHF. The chain is built from TRBV4-2 and TRBJ1-5; D not resolved. The V gene's germline CDR1 is LGHNA and CDR2 YNFKEQ. V was cut by 2 bases and J by 3 bases, with 11 bases left in between. The CDR3 sequence is 15 residues long.